The next 4 T cell receptor beta chains were all read from a single sample in a study of cytomegalovirus exposure and HLA in healthy donors. The PCR made use of 60 Vbeta and 13 Jbeta primers. The table came from immunoSEQ multiplex PCR; TCRdb's copy has only in-frame clones and leaves some out. The table records some 13,000 clones, around 60% of them present only once. Sequenced material: PBMCs. These receptors were collected from a woman in her fifties or sixties in good health and CMV-seropositive.

The chain recombines TRBV2 with TRBJ2-5; 7 positions match TRBD1. The germline CDR1 and CDR2 sequences are SNHLY and FYNNEI. The CDR3 contains 15 residues. The junction had 7 bases not matched to a gene; V was cut back by 5 bases and J by 1 base. The CDR3 spells CASSNTGVIQETQYF. The DNA for the CDR3 is TGTGCCAGCAGTAACACAGGGGTAATCCAAGAGACCCAGTACTTC.

V is TRBV7-2 and J is TRBJ2-5, with D possibly being TRBD1 (7 bases). This CDR3 contains 15 residues. The germline V and J ends were trimmed by 5 bases and 5 bases, with 18 bases remaining between them. CDR1 SGHTA and CDR2 FQGNSA come from the germline V gene. Here the CDR3 DNA reads TGTGCCAGCAGCCCAGGGGGGCGGGATCGGGAGACCCAGTACTTC. It specifies CASSPGGRDRETQYF.

The chain carries TRBV7-2 and TRBJ2-7; D remains unclear. Germline loops: CDR1 SGHTA, CDR2 FQGNSA. V lost 2 bases, J lost 3 bases, and 5 bases lay in between. The CDR3 has 12 residues. The CDR3 spells CASSLINYEQYF. Written as DNA, the CDR3 is TGTGCCAGCAGCTTAATTAACTACGAGCAGTACTTC.

On this clone itself: Other nucleotide sequences in the sample specify the same CDR3. This chain uses TRBV30 with TRBJ1-2; 9 bases agree with TRBD1. Trimming at V came to 1 base and at J to 6 bases, leaving 3 bases not matched to a gene. The germline V gene has CDR1 GTSNPN and CDR2 SVGIG (reference sequence). The CDR3 is 13 residues long. CDR3 in DNA: TGTGCCTGGAGTGGTTGGACAGGGGATGGCTACACCTTC. It specifies CAWSGWTGDGYTF.